These 18 T cell receptor beta chains came from one sample sequenced in a study of CXCR3-negative and CXCR3-positive naive CD8 T cells. Findings and limits, study-wide: Naive cells with CXCR3 showed TRB CDR3s that were more hydrophobic than those in CXCR3-negative naive cells.

Their target antigens are unknown. Each TRB cDNA library was prepared by 5' RACE (with UMI labels). No DNA is given; TCRdb re-called the 5' RACE reads and lists each CDR3 protein once. The record lists over 100,000 distinct CDR3 sequences, of which the ten most abundant hold 0.41%. The sample comprised naive CXCR3+ CD8+ T cells from blood. The subset: CD45RO-CCR7+CD27+CD95- naive CD8+ T cells expressing CXCR3 (TNR3+). Source of these receptors: a human donor in good health. Some clones in this sample may be carry-over from other donors' samples.

This chain joins TRBV7-9 and TRBJ1-1; the TCRdb D gene call, TRBD1, has no DNA to confirm it. There are 14 residues in the CDR3. Germline loops: CDR1 SEHNR, CDR2 FQNEAQ (reference sequence). CDR3 residues: CASSLAAGLAEAFF.

The chain carries TRBV11-1 and TRBJ2-7; TCRdb picks TRBD1, but there is no DNA to check that call. The CDR3 contains 17 residues. Germline values: CDR1 SGHAT, CDR2 FQDESV (reference sequence). The CDR3 reads CASSWGQGTALNYEQYF.

The chain joins TRBV3-1 to TRBJ2-7; TCRdb proposes TRBD1, but this gene call is untestable without DNA. CDR1 LGHDT and CDR2 YNNKEL come from the germline V gene (reference sequence). CDR3 size: 15 residues. The CDR3 here is CASSPGDSLAYEQYF.

The chain is built from TRBV30 and TRBJ2-5; without DNA, the TCRdb call of TRBD1 cannot be checked. Germline V gene lookup returns CDR1 GTSNPN and CDR2 SVGIG (reference sequence). The CDR3 has 17 residues. CDR3 loop: CACLYCGPGQEEETQYF.

The rearrangement joins TRBV21-1 to TRBJ2-2; TCRdb picks TRBD2, but there is no DNA to check that call. TRBV21-1 is a recognized pseudogene. This CDR3 has 14 amino acids. The CDR3 protein is CASSKSSDTGELFF.

The genes are TRBV4-3 and TRBJ2-3; TCRdb's assignment of TRBD2 cannot be checked, as there is no DNA. This CDR3 region has 15 residues. Germline CDR1 reads LGHNA; CDR2 reads YSLEER. The CDR3 loop reads CASSQSGGVTDTQYF.

This chain uses TRBV9 with TRBJ2-3; TCRdb picks TRBD2, but there is no DNA to check that call. The CDR3 has 14 residues. The germline CDR1 and CDR2 sequences are SGDLS and YYNGEE. This CDR3 reads CASTASGETDTQYF.

V gene TRBV2 combines with J gene TRBJ2-1; TCRdb reports TRBD2, a call that lacks DNA to check it against. This CDR3 has 16 residues. The germline V gene encodes CDR1 SNHLY and CDR2 FYNNEI. This chain's CDR3 is CASSEGDYSPYNEQFF.

The V call is TRBV20-1, the J call TRBJ2-5; without DNA, the TCRdb call of TRBD2 cannot be checked. CDR3 length equals 15 residues. CDR1 and CDR2 (germline): DFQATT, SNEGSKA (reference sequence). CDR3 in amino acids: CSASRFERGGETQYF.

CDR3 region: CASSPSAPKDEQFF. The rearrangement uses TRBV7-2 and TRBJ2-1. The CDR3 is made up of 14 amino acids. Germline assignment: CDR1 SGHTA and CDR2 FQGNSA.

This chain uses TRBV7-2 with TRBJ1-3. The germline V gene encodes CDR1 SGHTA and CDR2 FQGNSA. CDR3 length equals 21 residues. The CDR3 is CASSREDYRDWNPYTGNTIYF. Full variable domain (rest looked up from reference TRBV7-2 and TRBJ1-3): GAGVSQSPSNKVTEKGKDVELRCDPISGHTALYWYRQSLGQGLEFLIYFQGNSAPDKSGLPSDRFSAERTGGSVSTLTIQRTQQEDSAVYLCASSREDYRDWNPYTGNTIYFGEGSWLTVV.

The chain has TRBV12-3 or TRBV12-4 and TRBJ2-3. The CDR3 consists of 13 residues. The CDR3 loop is CASSGRITDTQYF.

This rearrangement joins TRBV13 to TRBJ1-1. The CDR3 totals 14 residues. CDR1 and CDR2 from the germline V gene are PRHDT and FYEKMQ (reference sequence). The CDR3 reads CASSLRGMGPEAFF.

The chain joins TRBV3-1 to TRBJ2-1. The CDR3 has 14 residues. From germline, CDR1 is LGHDT and CDR2 YNNKEL (reference sequence). This chain's CDR3 is CAGSHSGRNNEQFF.

V and J are TRBV29-1 and TRBJ1-1. Germline V gene data show CDR1 as SQVTM and CDR2 as ANQGSEA. The CDR3 has 12 amino acids. This CDR3 is CSVEDLGTGAFF. The full variable domain, completed using reference TRBV29-1 and TRBJ1-1, is SAVISQKPSRDICQRGTSLTIQCQVDSQVTMMFWYRQQPGQSLTLIATANQGSEATYESGFVIDKFPISRPNLTFSTLTVSNMSPEDSSIYLCSVEDLGTGAFFGQGTRLTVV.

The V call is TRBV15, the J call TRBJ2-7; TCRdb lists TRBD1, though no DNA is available to test this call. This CDR3 contains 14 residues. CDR1 is LNHNV, CDR2 YYDKDF, per germline (reference sequence). The CDR3 here is CATSRVGEGGEQYF.

The rearrangement links TRBV11-2 to TRBJ2-2. The germline V gene encodes CDR1 SGHAT and CDR2 FQNNGV. The CDR3 has 13 residues. The CDR3 protein is CASSLGVPGELFF.

V and J are TRBV6-1 and TRBJ2-7; TCRdb names TRBD1, which stays unverified in the absence of DNA. Per the germline V gene, CDR1 is MNHNS and CDR2 is SASEGT. This CDR3 region has 15 residues. CDR3 loop: CASSEPGTGSYEQYF.